Below, 5 T cell receptor beta chains from the same sample are listed, as sequenced in a study of T cells in Graves' hyperthyroidism and ophthalmopathy. Amplified regions were TCR beta CDR3 sequences from RNA transcripts. HTBI primers were employed in a first-round RT-PCR of the TCR CDR3. TCRdb re-called the multiplex PCR reads with MiXCR, one entry per CDR3 protein. The sample holds about 620,000 distinct CDR3 sequences, about 17% seen once. The sequencing sample was made of blood. These receptors were collected from a young woman with Graves' hyperthyroidism.

This clonotype was recorded a few times. V usage is TRBV5-1 and J usage is TRBJ2-5, with D perhaps given as TRBD1 or TRBD2 (6 bases each). Germline CDR1 reads SGHRS; CDR2 reads YFSETQ. The length of the CDR3 is 15 residues. Trimming took off 3 bases at V and 3 bases at J, with 15 bases between the two ends. In DNA, the CDR3 is TGCGCCAGCAGCTCAAAAAGGGGGGTCAAAGAGACCCAGTACTTC. This gives the protein CASSSKRGVKETQYF.

The chain couples TRBV6-6 to TRBJ2-3; 7 bases fit TRBD2. V was pared by 0 bases and J by 10 bases, with 7 bases of the junction left unmatched. This CDR3 contains 14 residues. The germline V gene encodes CDR1 MNHNY and CDR2 SVGAGI (reference sequence). The chain's CDR3 is CASSYSPGGKAQYF. CDR3 nucleotides: TGTGCCAGCAGTTACTCGCCGGGGGGAAAGGCGCAGTATTTT.

This clonotype was seen more than once but under ten times. This chain connects TRBV27 to TRBJ1-5; the D is unclear. Germline loops: CDR1 MNHEY, CDR2 SMNVEV (reference sequence). Trimming stripped 1 base from V and 5 bases from J, with 6 bases between. There are 13 residues in the CDR3. The CDR3 here is CASSLYVDQPQHF. The CDR3 DNA reads TGTGCCAGCAGTTTATATGTTGATCAGCCCCAGCATTTT.

For this clonotype: This could be a read error, since a much larger clone is one nucleotide away. The V and J genes are TRBV11-1 and TRBJ1-1; 7 positions agree with TRBD1. The V gene's germline CDR1 is SGHAT and CDR2 FQDESV (reference sequence). CDR3 length equals 16 residues. V dropped 4 bases and J dropped 4; count of bases not matched to a gene: 12. The CDR3 is CASSSGRGGDGTEAFF. Here the CDR3 DNA reads TGTGCCAGCAGCTCTGGGCGAGGGGGCGATGGCACTGAAGCTTTCTTT. Looking up the rest from reference TRBV11-1 and TRBJ1-1 gives the full variable domain: EAEVAQSPRYKITEKSQAVAFWCDPISGHATLYWYRQILGQGPELLVQFQDESVVDDSQLPKDRFSAERLKGVDSTLKIQPAELGDSAMYLCASSSGRGGDGTEAFFGQGTRLTVV.

This clonotype turned up a few times. The chain uses TRBV20-1 and TRBJ2-2, with TRBD2 matching 10 bases. Germline loops: CDR1 DFQATT, CDR2 SNEGSKA (reference sequence). The CDR3 runs 16 residues. CDR3 sequence: CSTTARTSGNTGELFF. Written as DNA, the CDR3 is TGCAGCACCACCGCGAGGACTAGCGGGAACACCGGGGAGCTGTTTTTT.